The source of this T cell receptor (beta chain) is a study of T cells after yellow fever vaccination. Whole-study context: The fractions with low cell numbers were processed using SMART-Seq v4 Ultra Low Input.

TCRdb redid the calling of the 5' RACE reads with MiXCR, one entry per CDR3 protein. The profile covers more than 300,000 distinct CDR3 sequences, with 6.8% appearing a single time and about 18% taken by the ten largest. The CDR3 consists of 15 residues. The germline gives CDR1 DFQATT, CDR2 SNEGSKA (reference sequence). V lost 0 bases to trimming and J lost 3 bases, with 12 bases between them. Notes on this clonotype: The antigen is not known.

Findings and limits, study-wide: At approximately 96% for CD4 and almost 90% for CD8, most primary-vaccination clones showed up again after the booster. Researchers noted that a small share of clonotypes showed up in both CD4 and CD8 compartments. High-abundance clonotypes from the bulk population could contaminate FACS-sorted repertoires.

The sequence was collected from a man aged 18 to 29 who received the YFV17D yellow fever vaccine. The rearrangement uses TRBV20-1 and TRBJ2-4; D ambiguous. Sequences were derived from PBMCs, sampled approximately 47 days after the first yellow fever vaccination. CDR3 bases: TGCAGTGCTAGAGATAGGGATTTGGACAAAAACATTCAGTACTTC. Its protein is CSARDRDLDKNIQYF.